This TCR beta chain was sequenced in a study of Ad26.COV2.S vaccination and SARS-CoV-2 variants. Treatment indicated: 15 to 20 received Ad26.COV2.S at low or high dose, single or two shots; about 5 received placebo; per-sample allocation not given. Samples were taken on day 63 after the first vaccine or placebo injection. Germline loops: CDR1 SGHTA, CDR2 FQGNSA. With 5 bases removed from V and 7 bases from J, the gap between germline ends came to 14 bases. This CDR3 has 13 amino acids. Clones were read by immunoSEQ multiplex PCR, and TCRdb kept only the in-frame ones, dropping some. The sample carries some 290,000 clones, more than 70% recorded once.

The chain carries TRBV7-2 and TRBJ1-1; D possibly corresponds to TRBD1 (5 bases). Sample: peripheral blood, taken in a trial of Ad26.COV2.S vaccine versus placebo. The TCR comes from a person between 18 and 65 years old who received the Ad26.COV2.S COVID-19 vaccine or a placebo. For the CDR3, the DNA is TGTGCCAGCAGCACGATTAGGGGAGTTGAAGCTTTCTTT. Translated: CASSTIRGVEAFF.